One and the same sample provided the 30 T cell receptor beta chains below, sequenced in a study of beta chain features in type 1 diabetes. Study observations and caveats: Type 1 diabetes patients had moderately but significantly shorter TCRB CDR3s in all four CD4+ subsets.

The isolated RNA, all of it, was reverse transcribed, so expressed TCRB transcripts were what got sequenced. Repertoires were generated with immunoSEQ multiplex PCR, while TCRdb's copy carries only in-frame clones and drops some. The sample records 300,000 to 450,000 clones, around an eighth being singletons. Which antigens these TCRs recognize remains unknown. Material for sequencing was naive CD4+ T cells from blood. The receptors originated from a woman aged 18-29 years with type 1 diabetes.

This clone turned up a few times. The chain carries TRBV28 and TRBJ2-3, with a tentative D call TRBD1 (6 bases). The CDR3 sequence is 14 residues long. V was pared by 6 bases and J by 2 bases, with 12 bases between. From germline, CDR1 is MDHEN and CDR2 SYDVKM. CDR3 coding DNA: TGTGCCAGCAGGATTCAGGGGATCACAGATACGCAGTATTTT. Residues: CASRIQGITDTQYF.

The V gene is TRBV6-6, the J gene TRBJ2-7, with D tentatively TRBD2 (6 bases). From germline, CDR1 is MNHNY and CDR2 SVGAGI (reference sequence). The CDR3 length is 14 residues. Trimming took 0 bases from V and 2 from J, leaving 8 bases between them. In DNA form, the CDR3 reads TGTGCCAGCAGTTACTCCGGGGGAACCTACGAGCAGTACTTC. It translates to CASSYSGGTYEQYF.

This clone was detected a few times. The genes are TRBV5-1 and TRBJ2-4; tentatively, D is TRBD2 (6 bases). The V end was cut by 0 bases, the J end by 1 base, with 11 bases between. CDR1 is SGHRS and CDR2 is YFSETQ in the germline V gene. This CDR3 comprises 16 residues. CDR3 in amino acids: CASSLGPGRAKNIQYF. CDR3 DNA: TGCGCCAGCAGCTTGGGTCCGGGGAGGGCCAAAAACATTCAGTACTTC.

This chain uses TRBV7-8 with TRBJ1-4; D is possibly TRBD1 (6 bases). With 5 bases removed from V and 5 bases from J, the gap between germline ends came to 15 bases. The CDR3 is 15 amino acids. Germline CDR1 and CDR2: SGHVS and FQNEAQ. CDR3 in amino acids: CASSPHRAQNEKLFF. The CDR3 coding sequence is TGTGCCAGCAGCCCCCACAGGGCCCAAAATGAAAAACTGTTTTTT.

This clone was picked up a small number of times. The gene calls are TRBV7-9 and TRBJ2-1, with D tentatively TRBD1 (5 bases). Germline-derived CDR1 and CDR2 are SEHNR and FQNEAQ (reference sequence). The CDR3 consists of 15 residues. Trimming pared 5 bases from V and 3 bases from J, leaving 14 bases between. The CDR3 is CASSLGARDYNEQFF. In DNA form, the CDR3 reads TGTGCCAGCAGCCTAGGGGCCAGAGACTACAATGAGCAGTTCTTC. The whole variable domain, remainder taken from reference TRBV7-9 and TRBJ2-1, is DTGVSQNPRHKITKRGQNVTFRCDPISEHNRLYWYRQTLGQGPEFLTYFQNEAQLEKSRLLSDRFSAERPKGSFSTLEIQRTEQGDSAMYLCASSLGARDYNEQFFGPGTRLTVL.

This clone was detected only a few times. V is TRBV7-2 and J is TRBJ1-4; 8 bases are a match to TRBD1. CDR1 and CDR2 from the germline V gene are SGHTA and FQGNSA. V lost 5 bases to trimming and J lost 5 bases; unmatched junction nucleotides: 4. CDR3 length: 14 residues. In DNA, the CDR3 is TGTGCCAGCAGCCCAGACAGGGGAAATGAAAAACTGTTTTTT. As protein: CASSPDRGNEKLFF.

The rearrangement uses TRBV23-1 and TRBJ1-6; D ambiguous. TRBV23-1 is recorded as an ORF, its role being uncertain. The V gene lost 2 bases and the J gene lost 13 bases, with 9 bases spanning the gap. This CDR3 is built from 12 residues. CDR3 sequence: CASSQPLPPLHF. In DNA form, the CDR3 reads TGCGCCAGCAGTCAACCCCTCCCGCCCCTCCACTTT.

This clone has only a few counts. This chain connects TRBV30 to TRBJ2-1; D gene unclear. Germline V gene sequence: CDR1 GTSNPN, CDR2 SVGIG (reference sequence). Trimming removed 4 bases from V and 10 bases from J, with 14 bases in between. CDR3 size: 12 residues. The CDR3 nucleotides are TGTGCCTGGACAAAAGCACGAAAGGAGCAGTTCTTC. Translating it yields CAWTKARKEQFF.

The chain recombines TRBV7-2 with TRBJ2-7; 7 bases fit TRBD1. The germline V gene encodes CDR1 SGHTA and CDR2 FQGNSA. The CDR3 length is 14 residues. Trimming cost V 4 bases and J 2 bases; bases outside gene matches: 5. This CDR3 is CASSSDRAAYEQYF. DNA of the CDR3: TGTGCCAGCAGCTCCGACAGGGCAGCCTACGAGCAGTACTTC.

Only a few counts were recorded for this clone. This chain uses TRBV30 with TRBJ2-5; possibly TRBD1 for D (5 bases). V lost 5 bases to trimming and J lost 5 bases, with 18 bases between them. CDR3 size: 14 residues. The germline CDR1 and CDR2 sequences are GTSNPN and SVGIG (reference sequence). The CDR3 nucleotides are TGTGCCTGGGGGCCACAAGGGGCGAGGGAGACCCAGTACTTC. It codes for CAWGPQGARETQYF.

This clone showed up just a few times. The V call is TRBV28, the J call TRBJ2-6; D call uncertain. This CDR3 is built from 14 residues. Trimming took 5 bases from V and 0 from J, leaving 5 bases between them. Germline values: CDR1 MDHEN, CDR2 SYDVKM. This chain's CDR3 is CASSAHSGANVLTF. DNA for the CDR3: TGTGCCAGCAGTGCGCACTCTGGGGCCAACGTCCTGACTTTC. Drawing the rest from reference TRBV28 and TRBJ2-6, the complete variable domain is DVKVTQSSRYLVKRTGEKVFLECVQDMDHENMFWYRQDPGLGLRLIYFSYDVKMKEKGDIPEGYSVSREKKERFSLILESASTNQTSMYLCASSAHSGANVLTFGAGSRLTVL.

This clone occurred a few times. The chain carries TRBV28 and TRBJ2-7; possible D gene TRBD1, 6 bases. V gave up 9 bases and J gave up 1 base, with 10 bases separating them. Germline V gene data show CDR1 as MDHEN and CDR2 as SYDVKM. The CDR3 contains 12 residues. The CDR3: CASLRGSYEQYF. CDR3 sequence (DNA): TGTGCCAGTCTGAGGGGGTCCTACGAGCAGTACTTC.

This chain connects TRBV28 to TRBJ2-3; 8 positions match TRBD2. The CDR3 contains 15 residues. CDR1 MDHEN and CDR2 SYDVKM come from the germline V gene. Trimming took 4 bases from V and 3 from J; bases not matched to a gene: 6. CDR3 protein: CASSSGGTRTDTQYF. As DNA, the CDR3 is TGTGCCAGCAGTTCTGGTGGGACTAGAACAGATACGCAGTATTTT.

This clone was found once. V gene TRBV6-5 combines with J gene TRBJ2-5; weak D call: TRBD2 (6 bases). The last part of the DNA fits TRBJ2-7 better; the J call may be wrong. The germline V gene has CDR1 MNHEY and CDR2 SVGAGI. CDR3 length: 12 residues. CDR3 protein: CASSSGVHEQYF. CDR3 bases: TGTGCCAGCAGCTCGGGAGTGCACGAGCAGTACTTC.

This clone was seen only a few times. This chain connects TRBV5-1 to TRBJ2-3; 15 nucleotides agree with TRBD2. The V gene end was trimmed by 5 bases and the J gene end by 4 bases; junction bases not matched to a gene: 8. CDR3 size: 17 residues. The germline gives CDR1 SGHRS, CDR2 YFSETQ. CDR3 in DNA: TGCGCCAGCAGTACGGGACTAGCGGGAGGCCTCCCAGATACGCAGTATTTT. It translates to CASSTGLAGGLPDTQYF.

Only a few counts were recorded for this clone. The chain combines TRBV2 with TRBJ1-2; TRBD1 matches 9 bases. With V trimmed by 9 bases and J by 4 bases, 3 bases remained unmatched. Germline lookup yields CDR1 SNHLY and CDR2 FYNNEI. The CDR3 totals 12 residues. The CDR3 is CARTGGVYGYTF. The CDR3 region has the DNA TGTGCCAGAACAGGGGGCGTCTATGGCTACACCTTC.

The chain employs TRBV13 and TRBJ2-3, with D possibly being TRBD1 (6 bases). The CDR3 contains 17 residues. Germline V lookup: CDR1 PRHDT, CDR2 FYEKMQ (reference sequence). V was trimmed by 5 bases and J by 1 base, leaving 19 bases between them. The CDR3 is CASSSAPWDKRTDTQYF. The CDR3 DNA reads TGTGCCAGCAGCAGCGCCCCTTGGGACAAACGCACAGATACGCAGTATTTT.

Only a few counts were recorded for this clone. V usage is TRBV6-6 and J usage is TRBJ2-1, with 7 bases fitting TRBD1. The germline CDR1 and CDR2 sequences are MNHNY and SVGAGI (reference sequence). After removal of 4 bases from V and 9 bases from J, the junction contained 6 bases not matched to a gene. The CDR3 runs to 13 residues. CDR3 in amino acids: CASSSTGVIEQFF. The CDR3 nucleotides are TGTGCCAGCAGTTCAACAGGGGTCATTGAGCAGTTCTTC.

In its sample, this clone was seen a few times. The rearrangement joins TRBV30 to TRBJ1-4, with a tentative D call TRBD1 (5 bases). CDR1 is GTSNPN and CDR2 is SVGIG in the germline V gene (reference sequence). The V gene lost 2 bases and the J gene lost 8 bases, with 21 bases spanning the gap. The CDR3 is made up of 16 amino acids. CDR3 coding DNA: TGTGCCTGGAGTCGGGGCAAGACTTCGGCGGGGGAAAAACTGTTTTTT. Amino acid sequence: CAWSRGKTSAGEKLFF.

This clone came up a few times. The chain couples TRBV5-4 to TRBJ2-4, with D perhaps matching TRBD1 (5 bases). Per germline, CDR1 SGHNT and CDR2 YYREEE (reference sequence). CDR3 size: 16 residues. Deletions cut 4 bases from V and 2 bases from J, with 16 bases between. The CDR3 spells CASSPGLDVTKNIQYF. Written as DNA, the CDR3 is TGTGCCAGCAGCCCAGGGTTAGATGTGACCAAAAACATTCAGTACTTC.

The chain links TRBV9 to TRBJ2-2; 7 bases line up with TRBD2. The CDR3 totals 16 residues. V shed 0 bases and J 7 bases; nucleotides not matched to a gene: 9. The germline CDR1 and CDR2 sequences are SGDLS and YYNGEE. The CDR3 region is CASSVVAGDGIGELFF. CDR3 bases: TGTGCCAGCAGCGTAGTTGCGGGGGACGGTATCGGGGAGCTGTTTTTT.

In this sample, this clone turned up a few times. This chain uses TRBV9 with TRBJ2-7, with a weak D call TRBD2 (5 bases). The CDR3 runs 15 residues. V was clipped by 0 bases and J by 4 bases, with 14 bases between them. Germline V lookup: CDR1 SGDLS, CDR2 YYNGEE. The chain's CDR3 is CASSVGSLPGYEQYF. CDR3 nucleotides: TGTGCCAGCAGCGTAGGCAGCCTACCGGGGTACGAGCAGTACTTC.

The chain has TRBV18 and TRBJ2-1, with D possibly being TRBD1 (6 bases). CDR1 is KGHSH, CDR2 LQKENI, per germline. V lost 3 bases, J lost 3 bases, and 12 bases lay in between. The CDR3 spans 15 residues. The CDR3 DNA sequence: TGTGCCAGCTCACCCCTAGAGGGACACTACAATGAGCAGTTCTTC. Translating gives CASSPLEGHYNEQFF.

This clone has more than one count but fewer than ten. The J gene is TRBJ2-1, the V gene TRBV5-4, with 10 positions matching TRBD2. Germline assignment: CDR1 SGHNT and CDR2 YYREEE (reference sequence). The CDR3 extends over 15 amino acids. V lost 4 bases to trimming and J lost 6 bases; unmatched junction nucleotides: 7. The CDR3 loop reads CASSGVLAGVNEQFF. In DNA form, the CDR3 reads TGTGCCAGCAGCGGGGTCCTAGCGGGAGTCAATGAGCAGTTCTTC.

This chain uses TRBV28 with TRBJ2-7; D is possibly TRBD1 (5 bases). The CDR3 sequence is 16 residues long. The germline V and J ends were trimmed by 2 bases and 3 bases, with 17 bases remaining between them. Per the germline V gene, CDR1 is MDHEN and CDR2 is SYDVKM. The CDR3 DNA reads TGTGCCAGCAGTTTAGGTCCCCGCAGGGTCAGCTACGAGCAGTACTTC. Its translation is CASSLGPRRVSYEQYF. Using reference TRBV28 and TRBJ2-7 for the parts outside the CDR3, the full variable domain is DVKVTQSSRYLVKRTGEKVFLECVQDMDHENMFWYRQDPGLGLRLIYFSYDVKMKEKGDIPEGYSVSREKKERFSLILESASTNQTSMYLCASSLGPRRVSYEQYFGPGTRLTVT.

V usage is TRBV2 and J usage is TRBJ2-2, with a possible D match to TRBD1 (6 bases). CDR1 and CDR2 from the germline V gene are SNHLY and FYNNEI. V was trimmed by 8 bases and J by 7 bases, leaving 17 bases between them. The CDR3 has 14 residues. CDR3 protein: CASGSQGWDGELFF. The CDR3 coding sequence is TGTGCCAGCGGCTCCCAGGGGTGGGACGGGGAGCTGTTTTTT.

CDR3 coding DNA: TGTGCCAGCAGCTTAGGTGCAGGGGGAGAGACCCAGTACTTC. Its protein is CASSLGAGGETQYF. The J gene is TRBJ2-5, the V gene TRBV11-3; 7 bases line up with TRBD1. The CDR3 length is 14 residues. Germline CDR1 SGHNT, CDR2 YENEEA. J was trimmed by 4 bases and V by 1 base; bases with no gene match: 3. The whole variable domain, filled in from reference TRBV11-3 and TRBJ2-5, reads EAGVVQSPRYKIIEKKQPVAFWCNPISGHNTLYWYLQNLGQGPELLIRYENEEAVDDSQLPKDRFSAERLKGVDSTLKIQPAELGDSAVYLCASSLGAGGETQYFGPGTRLLVL.

This chain joins TRBV5-4 and TRBJ2-5; D might be TRBD1 (6 bases). The germline gives CDR1 SGHNT, CDR2 YYREEE (reference sequence). V lost 4 bases, J lost 2 bases, and 12 bases lay in between. This CDR3 is built from 14 residues. The CDR3 sequence: CASSQETGQETQYF. DNA of the CDR3: TGTGCCAGCAGCCAGGAGACAGGTCAAGAGACCCAGTACTTC.

In its sample, this clone was seen a few times. The V gene is TRBV18, the J gene TRBJ1-5; D not certain. Germline V gives CDR1 KGHSH, CDR2 LQKENI. Trimming removed 2 bases from V and 0 bases from J, with 8 bases in between. CDR3 length: 15 residues. CDR3 protein: CASSPGQTSNQPQHF. CDR3 bases: TGTGCCAGCTCACCAGGGCAGACTAGCAATCAGCCCCAGCATTTT.

This clone was observed a handful of times. The rearrangement links TRBV18 to TRBJ2-5; D is ambiguous. V was clipped by 6 bases and J by 4 bases, with 15 bases between them. Per germline, CDR1 KGHSH and CDR2 LQKENI. CDR3 length equals 14 residues. The CDR3 sequence is CASSVLAVGETQYF. Here the CDR3 DNA reads TGTGCCAGCTCGGTTCTGGCGGTAGGAGAGACCCAGTACTTC.